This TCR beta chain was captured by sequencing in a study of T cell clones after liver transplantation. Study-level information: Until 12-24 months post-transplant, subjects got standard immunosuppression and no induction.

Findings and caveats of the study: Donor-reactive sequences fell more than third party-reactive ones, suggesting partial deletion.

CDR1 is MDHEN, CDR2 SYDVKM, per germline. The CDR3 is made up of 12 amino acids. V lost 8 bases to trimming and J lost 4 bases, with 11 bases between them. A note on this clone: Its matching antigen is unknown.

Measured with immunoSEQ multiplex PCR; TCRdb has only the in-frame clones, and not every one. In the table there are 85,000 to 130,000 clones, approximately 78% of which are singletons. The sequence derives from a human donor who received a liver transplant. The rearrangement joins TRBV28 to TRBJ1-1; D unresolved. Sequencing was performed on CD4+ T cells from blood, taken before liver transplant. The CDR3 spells CASAQGLTEAFF. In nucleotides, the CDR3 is TGTGCCAGCGCCCAAGGGCTCACTGAAGCTTTCTTT.